The T cell receptor beta chain described here comes from a study of T cell responses to AZD1222 COVID-19 vaccine. Assay used: immunoSEQ multiplex PCR; TCRdb lists only in-frame clones, some missing. The table lists approximately 140,000 clones, 90% of them singletons, with 3.4% in the top ten. Trimming took 5 bases from V and 5 from J; bases not matched to a gene: 10. Per germline, CDR1 GTSNPN and CDR2 SVGIG (reference sequence). The CDR3 totals 17 residues. A note on this clone: Its cognate antigen is unknown.

Notes on the study in general: White British ancestry dominated among donors, who included more females, and clonal diversity was possibly underestimated. At study baseline, merely more than 5 AZD1222 recipients were seropositive.

This specimen consisted of peripheral blood, obtained on day 0 of AZD1222 vaccination. V and J are TRBV30 and TRBJ2-2; 14 bases match TRBD2. The sequence was collected from an adult in good health. CDR3 residues: CAWDGTSGSGTTGELFF. The CDR3 nucleotides are TGTGCCTGGGACGGGACTAGCGGGAGTGGGACGACCGGGGAGCTGTTTTTT.